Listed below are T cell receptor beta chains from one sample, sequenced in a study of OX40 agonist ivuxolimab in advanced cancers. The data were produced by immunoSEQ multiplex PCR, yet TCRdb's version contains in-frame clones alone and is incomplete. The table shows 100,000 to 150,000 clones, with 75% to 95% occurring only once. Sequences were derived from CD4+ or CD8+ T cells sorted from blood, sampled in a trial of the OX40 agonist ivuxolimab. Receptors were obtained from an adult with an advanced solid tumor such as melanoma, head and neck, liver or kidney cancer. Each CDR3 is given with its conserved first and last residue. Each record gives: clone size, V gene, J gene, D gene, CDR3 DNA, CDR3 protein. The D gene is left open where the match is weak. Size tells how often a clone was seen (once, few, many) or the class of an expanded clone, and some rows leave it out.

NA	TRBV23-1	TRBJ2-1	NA	TGCGCCAGCAGTCAACTCCATCGGCGCTTGCCCTACAATGAGCAGTTCTTC	CASSQLHRRLPYNEQFF
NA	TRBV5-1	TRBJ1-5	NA	TGCGCCAGCAGCTACGGGAGCAATCAGCCCCAGCATTTT	CASSYGSNQPQHF
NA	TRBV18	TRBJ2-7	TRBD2	TGTGCCAGCTCACCACCGAGCGGGGCCTACGAGCAGTACTTC	CASSPPSGAYEQYF
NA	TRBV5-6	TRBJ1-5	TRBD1	TGTGCCAGCAGCCGTGGACAGGAAAATCAGCCCCAGCATTTT	CASSRGQENQPQHF
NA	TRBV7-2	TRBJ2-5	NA	TGTGCCAGCAGCTTAAAGACGGCGTACCAAGAGACCCAGTACTTC	CASSLKTAYQETQYF
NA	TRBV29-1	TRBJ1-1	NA	TGCAGCGCAACGACAGGAGAAGCTTTCTTT	CSATTGEAFF
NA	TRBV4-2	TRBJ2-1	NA	TGTGCCAGCAGCCAAGCGGGCAACGAACCGGGAGTAACGAATGAGCAGTTCTTC	CASSQAGNEPGVTNEQFF
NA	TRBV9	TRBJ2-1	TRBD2	TGTGCCAGCAGCGTGAGTACCGGGACTATCTACGAGCAGTTCTTC	CASSVSTGTIYEQFF
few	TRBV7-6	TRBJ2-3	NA	TGTGCCAGCAACTCTCCGGGGGAGTTAAGCACAGATACGCAGTATTTT	CASNSPGELSTDTQYF
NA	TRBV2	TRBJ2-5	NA	TGTGCCAGCAGTGAAGAAGAGACCCAGTACTTC	CASSEEETQYF
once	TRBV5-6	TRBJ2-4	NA	TGTGCCAGGGCTGGGCTAGAAGGAAACATTCAGTACTTC	CARAGLEGNIQYF
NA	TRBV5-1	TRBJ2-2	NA	TGCGCCAGCAGCTTGGGGGCCTCCGGTTCGAACACCGGGGAGCTGTTTTTT	CASSLGASGSNTGELFF
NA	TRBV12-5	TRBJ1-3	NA	TGTGCTAGTGGTTTAGAGGGGGGACCCGGAAACACCATATATTTT	CASGLEGGPGNTIYF
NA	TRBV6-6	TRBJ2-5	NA	TGTGCCAGCAGTTACCCAGATTATGGACAACAAGAGACCCAGTACTTC	CASSYPDYGQQETQYF
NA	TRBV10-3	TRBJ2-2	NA	TGTGCCATCAGGGGACACGGAGGCACCGGGGAGCTGTTTTTT	CAIRGHGGTGELFF
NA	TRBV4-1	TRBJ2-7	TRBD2	TGCGCCAGCAGCCAACGGGTACAGACTAGCGGGAGCGACGAGCAGTACTTC	CASSQRVQTSGSDEQYF
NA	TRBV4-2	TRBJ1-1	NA	TGTGCCAGCAGCCAAGATCGGGCAGCGAACACTGAAGCTTTCTTT	CASSQDRAANTEAFF
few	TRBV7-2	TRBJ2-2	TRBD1	TGTGCCAGCAGCAACTACAGGGGCGAGCTGTTTTTT	CASSNYRGELFF
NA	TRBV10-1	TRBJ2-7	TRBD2	TGCGCCAGCAGTGAAAGCGGGAGCCACGAGCAGTACTTC	CASSESGSHEQYF
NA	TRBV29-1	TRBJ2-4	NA	TGCAGCGTGGACACGGATGGAAACATTCAGTACTTC	CSVDTDGNIQYF
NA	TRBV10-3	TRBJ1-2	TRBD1	TGTGCCATCAGTGAGGAACCACGACAGGGGGCTAACTATGGCTACACCTTC	CAISEEPRQGANYGYTF
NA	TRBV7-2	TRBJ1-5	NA	TGTGCCAGCAGCCAGGTCGTTAATAGCAATCAGCCCCAGCATTTT	CASSQVVNSNQPQHF
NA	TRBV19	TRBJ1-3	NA	TGTGCCAGTAGACTGGACTGGAGCTCTGGAAACACCATATATTTT	CASRLDWSSGNTIYF
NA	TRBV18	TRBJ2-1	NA	TGTGCCAGCTCACCGTTGGGACGGAGCTCCTACAATGAGCAGTTCTTC	CASSPLGRSSYNEQFF
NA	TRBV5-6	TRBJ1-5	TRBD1	TGTGCCAGCAGCCCCAGACAGGGCGGCCGTGAGCCCCAGCATTTT	CASSPRQGGREPQHF
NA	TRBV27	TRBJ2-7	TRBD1	TGTGCCAGCAGTTCGGTGGACAGGCGCGAGCAGTACTTC	CASSSVDRREQYF
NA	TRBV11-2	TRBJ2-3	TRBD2	TGTGCCAGCAGCCGACCCGCGGGACTACTTTCCAATACGCAGTATTTT	CASSRPAGLLSNTQYF
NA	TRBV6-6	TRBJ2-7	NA	TGTGCCAGCAGTTGGCAGGGGTACAACGAGCAGTACTTC	CASSWQGYNEQYF
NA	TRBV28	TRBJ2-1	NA	TGTGCCAGCAGGGTTGGACAGCCGTCCTCTGAGCAGTTCTTC	CASRVGQPSSEQFF
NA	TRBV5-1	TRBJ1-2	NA	TGCGCCAGCAGCTCTCAGGGTGTCAACTATGGCTACACCTTC	CASSSQGVNYGYTF
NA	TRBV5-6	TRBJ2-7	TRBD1	TGTGCCAGCAGCTCGACGCGGACAGGCGAAGAGGGGACCTACGAGCAGTACTTC	CASSSTRTGEEGTYEQYF
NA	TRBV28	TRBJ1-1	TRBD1	TGTGCCAGCAGTCCCGGGACAGGGATCTTGAACACTGAAGCTTTCTTT	CASSPGTGILNTEAFF
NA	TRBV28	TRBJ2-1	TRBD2	TGTGCCTTAGGACTAGCGGGCGATGAGCAGTTCTTC	CALGLAGDEQFF
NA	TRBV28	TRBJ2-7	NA	TGTGCCAGCAGTTTAGGTGGGCGTATGGACGGTTACGAGCAGTACTTC	CASSLGGRMDGYEQYF
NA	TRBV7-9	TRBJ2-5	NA	TGTGCCAGCAGCGCGGGCCCTAGTGGGGAGGAGACCCAGTACTTC	CASSAGPSGEETQYF
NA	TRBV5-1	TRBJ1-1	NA	TGCGCCAGCAGCTTGGCCCAGGGTGGTCTGACTGAAGCTTTCTTT	CASSLAQGGLTEAFF
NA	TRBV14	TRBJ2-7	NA	TGTGCCAGCAGCCAAGGGGGGACTCTTGCAACCTACGAGCAGTACTTC	CASSQGGTLATYEQYF
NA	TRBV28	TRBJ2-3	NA	TGTGCCAGCAGTCGGGGAAGGGGAGTCTCTTCCTCCACAGATACGCAGTATTTT	CASSRGRGVSSSTDTQYF
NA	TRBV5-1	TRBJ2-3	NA	TGCGCCAGCAGCCCTTGGGACGCAAGCACAGATACGCAGTATTTT	CASSPWDASTDTQYF
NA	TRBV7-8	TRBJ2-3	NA	TGTGCCAGCAGCTTAGGATCAGATACGCGGTATTTT	CASSLGSDTRYF
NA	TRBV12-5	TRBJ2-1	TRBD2	TGTGCTAGTGGTGCCGGGACTAGCGGGAGCTCCAATGAGCAGTTCTTC	CASGAGTSGSSNEQFF
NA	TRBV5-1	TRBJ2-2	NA	TGCGCCAGCAGCTTTCTCGGACTCCCGGCCGCCGGGGAGCTGTTTTTT	CASSFLGLPAAGELFF
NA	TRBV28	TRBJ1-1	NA	TGTGCCAGCAGTTTATGGGACGGGAACACTGAAGCTTTCTTT	CASSLWDGNTEAFF
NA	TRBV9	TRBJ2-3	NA	TGTGCCAGCAGCGTCTCGTTAAACATAGGCGATACGCAGTATTTT	CASSVSLNIGDTQYF
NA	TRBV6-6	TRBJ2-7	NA	TGTGCCAGCAGTTACACTGGTGGGGAGCAGTACTTC	CASSYTGGEQYF
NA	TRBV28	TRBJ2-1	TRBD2	TGTGCCAGCAGTTTCACTAGGGCTAGCGGGAGAGATGAGCAGTTCTTC	CASSFTRASGRDEQFF
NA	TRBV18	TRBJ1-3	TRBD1	TGTGCCAGCTCACCCGGGACAGGGAAAAGTACTGGAAACACCATATATTTT	CASSPGTGKSTGNTIYF
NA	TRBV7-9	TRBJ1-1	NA	TGTGCCAGCAGCTTGTTACAGGACACTGAAGCTTTCTTT	CASSLLQDTEAFF
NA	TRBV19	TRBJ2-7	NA	TGTGCCAGTAGTATACAGGGGACGTCCTACGAGCAGTACTTC	CASSIQGTSYEQYF
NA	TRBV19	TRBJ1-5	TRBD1	TGTGCCAGTAGTCAGGGGGCCGGCAATCAGCCCCAGCATTTT	CASSQGAGNQPQHF
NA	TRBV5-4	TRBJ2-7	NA	TGTGCCAGCAGCTTGTACGGATGGGACACATCCTACGAGCAGTACTTC	CASSLYGWDTSYEQYF